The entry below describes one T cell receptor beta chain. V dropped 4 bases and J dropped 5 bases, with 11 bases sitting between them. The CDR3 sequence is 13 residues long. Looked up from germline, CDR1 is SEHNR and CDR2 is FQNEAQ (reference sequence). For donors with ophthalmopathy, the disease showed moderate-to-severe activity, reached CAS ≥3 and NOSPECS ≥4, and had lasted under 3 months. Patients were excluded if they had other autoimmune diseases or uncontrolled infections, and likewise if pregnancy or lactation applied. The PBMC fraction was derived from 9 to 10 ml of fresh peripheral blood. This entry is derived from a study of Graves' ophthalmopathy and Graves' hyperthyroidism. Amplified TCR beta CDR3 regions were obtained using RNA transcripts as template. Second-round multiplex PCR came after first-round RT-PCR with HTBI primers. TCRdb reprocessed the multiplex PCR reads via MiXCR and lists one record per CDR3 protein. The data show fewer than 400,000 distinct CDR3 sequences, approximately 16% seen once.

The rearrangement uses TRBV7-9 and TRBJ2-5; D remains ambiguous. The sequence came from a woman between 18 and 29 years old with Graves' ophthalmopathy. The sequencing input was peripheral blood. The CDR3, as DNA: TGTGCCAGCAGCTCAACAAGGACCGAGACCCAGTACTTC. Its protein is CASSSTRTETQYF.